Listed here are 12 T cell receptor beta chains from one sample, sequenced in a study of human T cells and chemical hapten exposure. Time point defined: pre-sensitization, week 0. Treatment: therapeutic diphenylcyclopropenone sensitization with weekly scalp DPC. One entry per CDR3 protein results from TCRdb running MiXCR on the RACE reads. The sample lists approximately 60,000 distinct CDR3 sequences, about 11% occurring once. The material sequenced was whole blood, taken in connection with sensitization to the hapten diphenylcyclopropenone (DPC). The source of these receptors is a woman between 40 and 50 years old with alopecia areata. Some clones in this sample may be carry-over from other donors' samples.

This clonotype was recorded at least ten times. The rearrangement uses TRBV7-8 and TRBJ1-3; 9 bases line up with TRBD1. There are 17 residues in the CDR3. The junction had 9 bases not matched to a gene; V was cut back by 5 bases and J by 1 base. The germline V gene encodes CDR1 SGHVS and CDR2 FQNEAQ. The CDR3 is CASSHPTGGASGNTIYF. The CDR3 nucleotides are TGTGCCAGCAGCCACCCGACAGGGGGAGCGTCTGGAAACACCATATATTTT. The full variable domain, in which reference TRBV7-8 and TRBJ1-3 provide the parts outside the CDR3, is GAGVSQSPRYKVAKRGQDVALRCDPISGHVSLFWYQQALGQGPEFLTYFQNEAQLDKSGLPSDRFFAERPEGSVSTLKIQRTQQEDSAVYLCASSHPTGGASGNTIYFGEGSWLTVV.

The chain employs TRBV7-9 and TRBJ2-3, with 8 positions matching TRBD2. The CDR3 totals 15 residues. The V segment lost 0 bases and the J segment 7 bases; nucleotides outside the gene matches: 6. CDR1 is SEHNR, CDR2 FQNEAQ, per germline (reference sequence). The CDR3 nucleotides are TGTGCCAGCAGCTTAGCTGGCGGGAGGAGTCATACGCAGTATTTT. Translating it yields CASSLAGGRSHTQYF.

This clonotype showed up just a few times. V is TRBV2 and J is TRBJ2-5; TRBD2 is a possible D gene (6 bases). V lost 11 bases and J 3 bases, leaving 13 bases between the germline ends. CDR3 length: 12 amino acids. Germline lookup yields CDR1 SNHLY and CDR2 FYNNEI. The CDR3 sequence: CAAWGVEETQYF. In DNA form, the CDR3 reads TGTGCCGCATGGGGGGTAGAAGAGACCCAGTACTTC.

On this clonotype itself: Given a much more abundant clone one base away, this may be a read error. This chain's CDR3 is CDSSKVAQTEMNTEAFF. CDR3 nucleotide sequence: TGTGACAGCAGTAAAGTCGCCCAGACAGAGATGAACACTGAAGCTTTCTTT. The chain combines TRBV6-1 with TRBJ1-1, with TRBD1 as a possible D gene (5 bases). Germline CDR1 MNHNS, CDR2 SASEGT. The CDR3 runs to 17 residues.

The chain carries TRBV7-2 and TRBJ2-1; 10 nucleotides line up with TRBD2. CDR1 is SGHTA, CDR2 FQGNSA, per germline. CDR3 length: 16 residues. V shed 5 bases, J shed 9 bases, and the junction held 13 bases outside the gene matches. As DNA, the CDR3 is TGTGCCAGCAGCCCCGCCGTGGTAGCGGGAGGTGTTGAGCAGTTCTTC. This gives the protein CASSPAVVAGGVEQFF.

The rearrangement joins TRBV20-1 to TRBJ2-3; TRBD2 aligns across 9 bases. Per the germline V gene, CDR1 is DFQATT and CDR2 is SNEGSKA (reference sequence). V lost 0 bases to trimming and J lost 0 bases; unmatched junction nucleotides: 10. This CDR3 has 18 residues. CDR3: CSAREVRGRAASTDTQYF. CDR3 nucleotides: TGCAGTGCTAGAGAGGTGCGCGGGAGGGCCGCTAGCACAGATACGCAGTATTTT.

This clonotype was detected many times. The J gene is TRBJ1-2, the V gene TRBV18, with D perhaps TRBD1 (6 bases). V dropped 2 bases and J dropped 5 bases, with 12 bases sitting between them. This CDR3 spans 14 amino acids. Germline V lookup: CDR1 KGHSH, CDR2 LQKENI. CDR3: CASSPGTSKYGYTF. The CDR3 DNA is TGTGCCAGCTCACCAGGGACATCAAAGTATGGCTACACCTTC.

The chain uses TRBV18 and TRBJ2-5; D unclear. The germline V gene has CDR1 KGHSH and CDR2 LQKENI. The CDR3 has 16 residues. The V end was cut by 0 bases, the J end by 3 bases, with 14 bases between. For the CDR3, the DNA is TGTGCCAGCTCACCACCAGCAGGCCAGCGCGAAGAGACCCAGTACTTC. Residues: CASSPPAGQREETQYF.

In this sample, this clonotype turned up a few times. The chain couples TRBV5-1 to TRBJ2-7; D unclear. CDR1 and CDR2 from the germline V gene are SGHRS and YFSETQ. CDR3 length: 15 amino acids. V lost 4 bases to trimming and J lost 6 bases, with 20 bases between them. CDR3 sequence (DNA): TGCGCCAGCAGCCCCACGATTGGGTATTCGGGCGAGCAGTACTTC. Protein product: CASSPTIGYSGEQYF.

This clonotype was seen ten or more times. The CDR3 reads CASSLLQWTGELFF. Written as DNA, the CDR3 is TGTGCCAGCAGCTTGCTTCAATGGACCGGGGAGCTGTTTTTT. The chain uses TRBV7-2 and TRBJ2-2; D is unclear. The ends were cut back, 3 bases at V and 5 bases at J, with 10 bases in the middle. CDR3 length: 14 amino acids. CDR1 and CDR2 from the germline V gene are SGHTA and FQGNSA.

The chain uses TRBV11-2 and TRBJ2-2; D is perhaps TRBD2 (5 bases). The ends were cut back, 5 bases at V and 5 bases at J, with 15 bases in the middle. Germline lookup yields CDR1 SGHAT and CDR2 FQNNGV. This CDR3 region has 15 residues. The chain's CDR3 is CASSRSSVQTGELFF. CDR3 coding DNA: TGTGCCAGCAGCCGTAGTAGCGTCCAGACCGGGGAGCTGTTTTTT. The full variable domain, rest sourced from reference TRBV11-2 and TRBJ2-2, is EAGVAQSPRYKIIEKRQSVAFWCNPISGHATLYWYQQILGQGPKLLIQFQNNGVVDDSQLPKDRFSAERLKGVDSTLKIQPAKLEDSAVYLCASSRSSVQTGELFFGEGSRLTVL.

This clonotype was detected many times. The gene calls are TRBV3-1 and TRBJ2-5; the D gene is possibly TRBD2 (5 bases). The germline gives CDR1 LGHDT, CDR2 YNNKEL (reference sequence). The V end lost 0 bases, the J end lost 2 bases, and 16 bases lay between the germline ends. This CDR3 has 17 residues. The DNA of the CDR3 is TGTGCCAGCAGCCAAGATACCCTTGACGGCGGGCAAGAGACCCAGTACTTC. It encodes CASSQDTLDGGQETQYF.